A selection of T cell receptor beta chains follows, all from one sample in a study of blood T cell repertoires in COVID-19. Repertoires were generated with immunoSEQ multiplex PCR, while TCRdb's copy carries only in-frame clones and drops some. The table lists around 44,000 clones, 81% of them singletons. Input material: peripheral blood. These receptors were collected from a man aged 35 to 55 with active or convalescent COVID-19. CDR3s include the opening cysteine and the closing phenylalanine or tryptophan. A D gene is named only where the DNA matches it firmly. A clone size is listed for some rows: how often the clone was seen (once, few, many), or a class if it is expanded.

-	TRBV10-3	-	TRBJ1-1	CAITQGLNTEAFF	TGTGCCATCACCCAGGGGTTGAACACTGAAGCTTTCTTT
-	TRBV10-2	-	TRBJ2-7	CASSQKPGFEQYF	TGCGCCAGCAGTCAGAAACCGGGATTCGAGCAGTACTTC
-	TRBV5-1	TRBD2	TRBJ2-1	CASSLGLTGGSLYNEQFF	TGCGCCAGCAGCTTGGGTCTCACTGGCGGGAGCCTTTACAATGAGCAGTTCTTC
-	TRBV5-1	-	TRBJ2-1	CASRTGPEQFF	TGCGCCAGCAGAACAGGACCTGAGCAGTTCTTC
-	TRBV7-6	TRBD2	TRBJ2-7	CASTPTGGLAGGPRDEQYF	TGTGCCAGCACCCCCACGGGCGGACTAGCGGGAGGGCCGAGGGACGAGCAGTACTTC
-	TRBV15	-	TRBJ1-5	CATSRDMGRGQPQHF	TGTGCCACCAGCAGAGATATGGGGAGGGGACAGCCCCAGCATTTT
-	TRBV3-1/TRBV3-2	TRBD2	TRBJ2-5	CATRFGGGQETQYF	TGTGCCACTAGGTTTGGCGGGGGCCAAGAGACCCAGTACTTC
-	TRBV2	-	TRBJ1-1	CASRYRDLNTEAFF	TGTGCCAGCAGATACCGGGACTTGAACACTGAAGCTTTCTTT
-	TRBV7-2	TRBD1	TRBJ1-4	CASSLQRQGGEKLFF	TGTGCCAGCAGCTTACAGAGACAGGGCGGGGAAAAACTGTTTTTT
-	TRBV5-1	TRBD2	TRBJ2-2	CASSLDGGTGELFF	TGCGCCAGCAGCCTTGACGGGGGGACCGGGGAGCTGTTTTTT
-	TRBV28	TRBD1	TRBJ1-2	CASSPPGQLSPGYTF	TGTGCCAGCAGTCCCCCGGGACAGCTCTCGCCTGGCTACACCTTC
-	TRBV4-1	TRBD2	TRBJ2-5	CASSPQGRQRTSGQETQYF	TGCGCCAGCAGCCCCCAAGGGAGACAACGGACTAGCGGCCAAGAGACCCAGTACTTC
-	TRBV18	-	TRBJ1-1	CASSPSGNTEAFF	TGTGCCAGCTCACCCTCGGGGAATACTGAAGCTTTCTTT
-	TRBV27	-	TRBJ1-4	CASKRGGAETNEKLFF	TGTGCCAGCAAGCGAGGGGGGGCGGAAACTAATGAAAAACTGTTTTTT
-	TRBV7-9	TRBD1	TRBJ1-1	CASSLGTGLVDTEAFF	TGTGCCAGCAGCTTAGGGACAGGGTTGGTAGACACTGAAGCTTTCTTT
-	TRBV4-3	-	TRBJ2-7	CASSQDPAGVYEQYF	TGCGCCAGCAGCCAAGATCCGGCAGGGGTCTACGAGCAGTACTTC
-	TRBV10-2	TRBD2	TRBJ2-7	CASSEPGLAETYEQYF	TGCGCCAGCAGTGAGCCGGGACTAGCGGAGACCTACGAGCAGTACTTC
-	TRBV30	TRBD1	TRBJ1-1	CAWSEGAGLEAFF	TGTGCCTGGAGTGAGGGGGCTGGACTTGAAGCTTTCTTT
once	TRBV6-5	TRBD1	TRBJ1-3	CATSDRAGNTIYF	TGTGCCACCTCGGACAGGGCCGGAAACACCATATATTTT
-	TRBV9	-	TRBJ1-3	CASSPGGGVSGNTIYF	TGTGCCAGCAGCCCAGGCGGAGGGGTCTCTGGAAACACCATATATTTT
-	TRBV28	TRBD1	TRBJ1-3	CASSFRTLDRGHTIYF	TGTGCCAGCAGTTTTCGAACCCTAGACAGGGGCCACACCATATATTTT
-	TRBV15	TRBD1	TRBJ2-3	CATSRDRGTDTQYF	TGTGCCACCAGCAGGGACAGGGGCACAGATACGCAGTATTTT
-	TRBV6-5	-	TRBJ1-1	CASRNSEAFF	TGTGCCAGCAGGAACAGTGAAGCTTTCTTT
-	TRBV4-3	-	TRBJ1-6	CASSQDPDNSNSPLHF	TGCGCCAGCAGCCAAGATCCGGATAACAGCAATTCACCCCTCCACTTT
-	TRBV7-6	-	TRBJ1-1	CASSLIRGEEAFF	TGTGCCAGCAGCTTAATCCGGGGGGAGGAAGCTTTCTTT
-	TRBV7-2	-	TRBJ2-7	CASSSIPGVGYEQYF	TGTGCCAGCAGCTCCATCCCGGGAGTTGGCTACGAGCAGTACTTC